Shown below are 31 T cell receptor beta chains from a single sample sequenced in a study of a mutant IDH1 vaccine in newly diagnosed glioma. The antigens these receptors bind are not known. This table comes from immunoSEQ multiplex PCR, and its TCRdb copy is limited to in-frame clones, with some not included. The sample gives about 50,000 clones, approximately 79% of which show up once; about 7.2% is in the top ten. Time point of the sample: week 5, during vaccination. Doses consisted of 300 ug of mutant IDH1 20-mer peptide each, paired with topical imiquimod. The starting material was PBMCs, obtained from a glioma patient whose treatment included an IDH1 peptide vaccine. The receptor set was obtained from a woman between 50 and 59 years old with glioma.

The chain's CDR3 is CASSLGVAGISDTQYF. CDR3 nucleotides: TGCGCCAGCAGCTTGGGGGTAGCGGGGATTTCAGATACGCAGTATTTT. The chain links TRBV5-1 to TRBJ2-3; 8 bases map to TRBD2. Looked up from germline, CDR1 is SGHRS and CDR2 is YFSETQ. V gave up 0 bases and J gave up 4 bases; unmatched junction bases: 7. This CDR3 contains 16 residues.

The genes are TRBV5-1 and TRBJ2-5; no clear D gene. Looked up from germline, CDR1 is SGHRS and CDR2 is YFSETQ. V was shortened by 0 bases and J by 1 base, with 7 bases between the two germline ends. The CDR3 loop spans 14 amino acids. CDR3 DNA sequence: TGCGCCAGCAGCTTGGGCACAGCCCAAGAGACCCAGTACTTC. This translates into CASSLGTAQETQYF. Full variable domain (rest looked up from reference TRBV5-1 and TRBJ2-5): KAGVTQTPRYLIKTRGQQVTLSCSPISGHRSVSWYQQTPGQGLQFLFEYFSETQRNKGNFPGRFSGRQFSNSRSEMNVSTLELGDSALYLCASSLGTAQETQYFGPGTRLLVL.

The sample holds a few counts of this clone. The gene calls are TRBV7-2 and TRBJ1-5; D is ambiguous. V dropped 5 bases and J dropped 6 bases, with 17 bases sitting between them. The CDR3 has 15 residues. Germline loops: CDR1 SGHTA, CDR2 FQGNSA. CDR3 region: CASSPDGVGSQPQHF. The CDR3 region has the DNA TGTGCCAGCAGCCCGGACGGGGTCGGGAGTCAGCCCCAGCATTTT.

The rearrangement uses TRBV5-4 and TRBJ2-2, with a weak D call TRBD2 (7 bases). The CDR3 spans 17 residues. Trimming stripped 1 base from V and 5 bases from J, with 18 bases between. Germline CDR1 is SGHNT and CDR2 is YYREEE (reference sequence). The CDR3 DNA is TGTGCCAGCAGCTTGTATCTCAACGGGGGGCCAACCGGGGAGCTGTTTTTT. It specifies CASSLYLNGGPTGELFF.

This chain connects TRBV7-6 to TRBJ2-3; TRBD1 aligns across 8 bases. With 3 bases clipped from V and 5 bases from J, the junction kept 1 base outside the gene matches. This CDR3 is built from 13 residues. CDR1 is SGHVS, CDR2 FNYEAQ, per germline. CDR3 nucleotides: TGTGCCAGCAGCTTGGACAGGGAAGATACGCAGTATTTT. Translating gives CASSLDREDTQYF.

The chain joins TRBV12-5 to TRBJ1-1; 7 bases are a match to TRBD1. Germline lookup yields CDR1 LGHNT and CDR2 FRNRAP. The CDR3 consists of 15 residues. V lost 7 bases to trimming and J lost 3 bases; unmatched junction nucleotides: 11. The DNA for the CDR3 is TGTGCTAGTGACCGGGCACACAGGGGTGACACTGAAGCTTTCTTT. Translated, it gives CASDRAHRGDTEAFF.

The chain is built from TRBV13 and TRBJ2-7; D call uncertain. Trimming left V 1 base short and J 6 bases short, with 4 bases between. Germline V gene sequence: CDR1 PRHDT, CDR2 FYEKMQ (reference sequence). CDR3 size: 11 residues. The CDR3 loop reads CASSLEGEQYF. The CDR3, as DNA: TGTGCCAGCAGCTTAGAAGGCGAGCAGTACTTC.

This clone was detected only once. The rearrangement links TRBV5-4 to TRBJ2-3; TRBD2 matches 9 bases. From germline, CDR1 is SGHNT and CDR2 YYREEE (reference sequence). The CDR3 extends over 16 amino acids. The V and J ends lost 4 bases and 3 bases, in that order; junction bases with no gene match: 9. The CDR3 reads CASSGFSGGKTDTQYF. The DNA of the CDR3 is TGTGCCAGCAGCGGGTTTAGCGGGGGTAAGACAGATACGCAGTATTTT.

The J gene is TRBJ1-1, the V gene TRBV15; D unresolved. Trimming removed 0 bases from V and 0 bases from J, with 8 bases in between. CDR1 and CDR2 (germline): LNHNV, YYDKDF (reference sequence). The CDR3 spans 15 residues. The CDR3 loop reads CATSRDHGLNTEAFF. CDR3 nucleotides: TGTGCCACCAGCAGAGATCACGGTTTGAACACTGAAGCTTTCTTT. Looking up the rest from reference TRBV15 and TRBJ1-1 gives the full variable domain: DAMVIQNPRYQVTQFGKPVTLSCSQTLNHNVMYWYQQKSSQAPKLLFHYYDKDFNNEADTPDNFQSRRPNTSFCFLDIRSPGLGDTAMYLCATSRDHGLNTEAFFGQGTRLTVV.

The chain combines TRBV4-2 with TRBJ1-6; D is unresolved. The germline V gene encodes CDR1 LGHNA and CDR2 YNFKEQ. The CDR3 runs to 13 residues. The V end was cut by 7 bases, the J end by 7 bases, with 11 bases between. The CDR3 DNA reads as TGTGCCAGCATGGAAGCCTTAAATTCACCCCTCCACTTT. This translates into CASMEALNSPLHF.

V is TRBV27 and J is TRBJ1-1; TRBD1 matches 7 bases. V trimming: 2 bases; J trimming: 7 bases; junction bases outside the gene matches: 4. The germline V gene has CDR1 MNHEY and CDR2 SMNVEV (reference sequence). CDR3 length: 13 amino acids. For the CDR3, the DNA is TGTGCCAGCAGTTTAGGGGACAGATATGAAGCTTTCTTT. It codes for CASSLGDRYEAFF.

The rearrangement joins TRBV19 to TRBJ1-3, with D tentatively TRBD1 (5 bases). The germline gives CDR1 LNHDA, CDR2 SQIVND (reference sequence). The V gene lost 5 bases and the J gene lost 4 bases, with 15 bases spanning the gap. The CDR3 has 15 residues. This chain's CDR3 is CASSLRGTVGNTIYF. CDR3 DNA sequence: TGTGCCAGTAGTCTCCGGGGGACCGTAGGAAACACCATATATTTT. Based on the CDR3 plus reference TRBV19 and TRBJ1-3, the full variable domain is DGGITQSPKYLFRKEGQNVTLSCEQNLNHDAMYWYRQDPGQGLRLIYYSQIVNDFQKGDIAEGYSVSREKKESFPLTVTSAQKNPTAFYLCASSLRGTVGNTIYFGEGSWLTVV.

The chain employs TRBV4-1 and TRBJ1-2, with D perhaps TRBD1 (5 bases). This CDR3 contains 15 residues. Trimming took off 4 bases at V and 4 bases at J, with 16 bases between the two ends. Germline CDR1 MGHRA, CDR2 YSYEKL. CDR3 DNA sequence: TGCGCCAGCAGCCTTCCCGGGACGGATCTCTATGGCTACACCTTC. Translated, it gives CASSLPGTDLYGYTF.

The chain uses TRBV18 and TRBJ1-6, with a tentative D call TRBD1 (5 bases). V was clipped by 3 bases and J by 5 bases, with 5 bases between them. Germline V lookup: CDR1 KGHSH, CDR2 LQKENI. The CDR3 sequence is 13 residues long. Here the CDR3 DNA reads TGTGCCAGCTCACCGGACAATAATTCACCCCTCCACTTT. As protein: CASSPDNNSPLHF.

There are a few counts of this clone. The chain combines TRBV30 with TRBJ1-1; D gene unclear. Germline V gene lookup returns CDR1 GTSNPN and CDR2 SVGIG (reference sequence). V was trimmed by 0 bases and J by 6 bases, leaving 8 bases between them. There are 12 residues in the CDR3. This CDR3 is CAWSVIGAEAFF. As DNA, the CDR3 is TGTGCCTGGAGTGTTATTGGTGCTGAAGCTTTCTTT.

The V call is TRBV6-1, the J call TRBJ1-1, with D possibly being TRBD1 (5 bases). Looked up from germline, CDR1 is MNHNS and CDR2 is SASEGT. CDR3 size: 14 residues. With 6 bases removed from V and 0 bases from J, the gap between germline ends came to 11 bases. The CDR3 here is CASREQELNTEAFF. In DNA, the CDR3 is TGTGCCAGCAGAGAACAGGAATTGAACACTGAAGCTTTCTTT.

This clone was seen a few times. This rearrangement joins TRBV6-5 to TRBJ1-4; weak D call: TRBD1 (5 bases). The V gene's germline CDR1 is MNHEY and CDR2 SVGAGI. Trimming removed 11 bases from V and 10 bases from J, with 17 bases in between. The CDR3 is 12 residues long. The CDR3 loop is CAAQGSAGKLFF. As DNA, the CDR3 is TGTGCCGCCCAGGGATCTGCAGGAAAACTGTTTTTT.

This sequence joins TRBV30 and TRBJ1-5; no clear D. CDR3 length: 13 amino acids. The V gene lost 0 bases and the J gene lost 1 base, with 4 bases spanning the gap. Germline CDR1 GTSNPN, CDR2 SVGIG (reference sequence). Here the CDR3 reads CAWSVGSNQPQHF. DNA of the CDR3: TGTGCCTGGAGTGTAGGGAGCAATCAGCCCCAGCATTTT.

The chain combines TRBV5-1 with TRBJ2-5, with 8 nucleotides matching TRBD1. There are 15 residues in the CDR3. Germline CDR1 and CDR2: SGHRS and YFSETQ. Germline trimming cut 1 base from V and 5 bases from J; bases unmatched to any gene: 7. The CDR3 sequence: CASSLPGTGGETQYF. CDR3 nucleotides: TGCGCCAGCAGCTTGCCCGGGACAGGTGGGGAGACCCAGTACTTC.

This rearrangement joins TRBV6-5 to TRBJ1-4; D call uncertain. CDR3 length: 14 amino acids. Per the germline V gene, CDR1 is MNHEY and CDR2 is SVGAGI. Trimming stripped 0 bases from V and 6 bases from J, with 8 bases between. Written as DNA, the CDR3 is TGTGCCAGCAGTTACTCCAGCCCCTATGAAAAACTGTTTTTT. Translated, it gives CASSYSSPYEKLFF.

The gene calls are TRBV2 and TRBJ2-2; 10 nucleotides agree with TRBD2. V was pared by 7 bases and J by 7 bases, with 3 bases of the junction left unmatched. There are 13 residues in the CDR3. In germline, CDR1 is SNHLY, CDR2 FYNNEI. CDR3 residues: CASKASGGGELFF. The CDR3 DNA reads TGTGCCAGCAAGGCTAGCGGGGGCGGGGAGCTGTTTTTT.

This clone was seen once. This chain links TRBV2 with TRBJ1-1, with TRBD1 matching 10 bases. The V segment lost 6 bases and the J segment 4 bases; nucleotides outside the gene matches: 11. From germline, CDR1 is SNHLY and CDR2 FYNNEI. The CDR3 extends over 16 amino acids. CDR3 amino acids: CASRRDRGAAGTEAFF. The CDR3 DNA follows: TGTGCCAGCAGGAGGGACAGGGGAGCTGCTGGCACTGAAGCTTTCTTT.

The V call is TRBV19, the J call TRBJ1-1; TRBD1 agrees at 10 bases. Germline lookup yields CDR1 LNHDA and CDR2 SQIVND (reference sequence). The CDR3 spans 16 residues. Unmatched junction bases numbered 10, after V lost 4 bases and J lost 5 bases. The CDR3 region is CASSTPWDRGGTEAFF. CDR3 DNA sequence: TGTGCCAGTAGTACTCCCTGGGACAGGGGAGGAACTGAAGCTTTCTTT.

Only one count was recorded for this clone. The V call is TRBV5-6, the J call TRBJ1-2; TRBD1 might be the D (5 bases). The CDR3 contains 13 residues. Trimming left V 3 bases short and J 5 bases short, with 11 bases between. Germline CDR1 SGHDT, CDR2 YYEEEE. The CDR3 bases are TGTGCCAGCAGCTCCGGGACTCATTATGGCTACACCTTC. Protein: CASSSGTHYGYTF.

The chain carries TRBV4-1 and TRBJ2-3; the match to TRBD1 covers 9 bases. V gave up 1 base and J gave up 6 bases; unmatched junction bases: 2. The CDR3 extends over 14 amino acids. The V gene's germline CDR1 is MGHRA and CDR2 YSYEKL. The CDR3 region is CASSQGGTGDTQYF. CDR3 bases: TGCGCCAGCAGCCAAGGGGGGACAGGGGATACGCAGTATTTT.

The chain is built from TRBV9 and TRBJ2-2; TRBD1 aligns across 7 bases. The germline V gene encodes CDR1 SGDLS and CDR2 YYNGEE. This CDR3 is built from 15 residues. V was pared by 0 bases and J by 4 bases, with 3 bases of the junction left unmatched. The CDR3 bases are TGTGCCAGCAGCGTAGAGGCAGGGGGCACCGGGGAGCTGTTTTTT. Its translation: CASSVEAGGTGELFF. Full variable domain (rest looked up from reference TRBV9 and TRBJ2-2): DSGVTQTPKHLITATGQRVTLRCSPRSGDLSVYWYQQSLDQGLQFLIQYYNGEERAKGNILERFSAQQFPDLHSELNLSSLELGDSALYFCASSVEAGGTGELFFGEGSRLTVL.

The sample holds a few counts of this clone. The V gene is TRBV29-1, the J gene TRBJ1-4; the D gene is possibly TRBD1 (5 bases). This CDR3 is built from 12 residues. Germline V gives CDR1 SQVTM, CDR2 ANQGSEA. V was cut by 6 bases and J by 7 bases, with 12 bases left in between. The CDR3 bases are TGCAGCGTGTCCGGGACGGTTGAAAAACTGTTTTTT. It yields the protein CSVSGTVEKLFF.

This clone occurred a few times. The rearrangement links TRBV30 to TRBJ1-5; D is undetermined. Germline-derived CDR1 and CDR2 are GTSNPN and SVGIG (reference sequence). The CDR3 has 13 amino acids. V shed 2 bases and J shed 2 bases, with 7 bases lying between them. In DNA, the CDR3 is TGTGCCTGGAGTCCCCGGCGCAATCAGCCCCAGCATTTT. It yields the protein CAWSPRRNQPQHF.

The rearrangement joins TRBV19 to TRBJ2-7; no firm D call. This CDR3 contains 15 residues. V was shortened by 4 bases and J by 2 bases, with 15 bases between the two germline ends. Germline CDR1 and CDR2: LNHDA and SQIVND (reference sequence). The CDR3 region has the DNA TGTGCCAGTAGTAGCCCCGGGTGGACCACCTACGAGCAGTACTTC. Translation gives CASSSPGWTTYEQYF.

The V gene is TRBV9, the J gene TRBJ2-7, with 7 bases that match TRBD1. Germline trimming cut 0 bases from V and 2 bases from J; bases unmatched to any gene: 5. Germline V gives CDR1 SGDLS, CDR2 YYNGEE. This CDR3 has 15 residues. The CDR3, as DNA: TGTGCCAGCAGCGTAGGGACAGGTCCACCCTACGAGCAGTACTTC. Its translation: CASSVGTGPPYEQYF.

The chain is built from TRBV19 and TRBJ2-2; D is unclear. The CDR3 spans 15 residues. CDR1 and CDR2 (germline): LNHDA, SQIVND (reference sequence). The V end was cut by 5 bases, the J end by 1 base, with 11 bases between. DNA of the CDR3: TGTGCCAGTAGTCGGGCGGCAGGGAACACCGGGGAGCTGTTTTTT. Translation: CASSRAAGNTGELFF.